The present T cell receptor beta chain was sequenced within a study of control samples from healthy donors and cancer patients. Clones were sequenced by immunoSEQ multiplex PCR, and TCRdb holds only the in-frame ones, with some missing. The repertoire holds over 100,000 clones, around 89% seen once, with 17% in the top ten. CDR1 is SGHTS, CDR2 YDEGEE, per germline. V was cut by 4 bases and J by 6 bases, with 16 bases left in between. The CDR3 loop spans 14 amino acids. This TCR came from a woman between 50 and 59 years old in good health. The V gene is TRBV5-8, the J gene TRBJ1-1; D is possibly TRBD1 (5 bases). Sequencing input: blood. The CDR3: CASSPGLMGAEAFF. CDR3 DNA: TGTGCCAGCAGCCCGGGACTTATGGGCGCTGAAGCTTTCTTT.